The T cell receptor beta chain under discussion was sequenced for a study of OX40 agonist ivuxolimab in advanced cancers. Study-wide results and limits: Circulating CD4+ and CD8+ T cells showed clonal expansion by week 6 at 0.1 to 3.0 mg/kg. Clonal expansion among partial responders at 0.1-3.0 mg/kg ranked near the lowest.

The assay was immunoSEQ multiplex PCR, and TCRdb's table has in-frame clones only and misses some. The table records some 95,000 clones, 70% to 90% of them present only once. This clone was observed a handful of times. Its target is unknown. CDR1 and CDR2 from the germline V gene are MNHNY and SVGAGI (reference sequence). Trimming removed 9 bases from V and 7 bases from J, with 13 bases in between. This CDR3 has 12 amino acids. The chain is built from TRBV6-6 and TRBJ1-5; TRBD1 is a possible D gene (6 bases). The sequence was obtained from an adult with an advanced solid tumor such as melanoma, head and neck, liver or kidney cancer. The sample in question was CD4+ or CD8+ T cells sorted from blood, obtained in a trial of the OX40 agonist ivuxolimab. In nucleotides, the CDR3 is TGTGCCAGTATAGAACAGGGACAGCCCCAGCATTTT. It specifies CASIEQGQPQHF.